The 26 T cell receptor beta chains reported below all come from one sample, sequenced in a study of T cell responses to AZD1222 COVID-19 vaccine. Method: immunoSEQ multiplex PCR; TCRdb's copy keeps in-frame clones and lacks some. The data hold 80,000 to 100,000 clones, with about nine tenths observed a single time. The sequenced sample was peripheral blood, obtained on day 0 of MenACWY control vaccination. These receptors were taken from an adult in good health.

The chain uses TRBV2 and TRBJ2-7; D gene ambiguous. CDR3 length: 15 amino acids. Germline assignment: CDR1 SNHLY and CDR2 FYNNEI. V was cut by 6 bases and J by 1 base, with 16 bases left in between. The CDR3 reads CASSPEADFSYEQYF. The CDR3 region has the DNA TGTGCCAGCAGCCCTGAAGCTGACTTTTCCTACGAGCAGTACTTC.

The chain has TRBV2 and TRBJ2-2; D is unclear. Per the germline V gene, CDR1 is SNHLY and CDR2 is FYNNEI. V was trimmed by 4 bases and J by 1 base, leaving 7 bases between them. The CDR3 has 14 residues. The CDR3 bases are TGTGCCAGCAGTGTTCAGCAGAACACCGGGGAGCTGTTTTTT. The encoded protein is CASSVQQNTGELFF.

The chain recombines TRBV28 with TRBJ1-3; D unclear. The CDR3 has 14 amino acids. CDR1 and CDR2 (germline): MDHEN, SYDVKM. V was pared by 7 bases and J by 1 base, with 11 bases between. CDR3 sequence: CASTAAFSGNTIYF. CDR3 bases: TGTGCCAGCACCGCGGCCTTTTCTGGAAACACCATATATTTT. Using reference TRBV28 and TRBJ1-3 for the parts outside the CDR3, the full variable domain is DVKVTQSSRYLVKRTGEKVFLECVQDMDHENMFWYRQDPGLGLRLIYFSYDVKMKEKGDIPEGYSVSREKKERFSLILESASTNQTSMYLCASTAAFSGNTIYFGEGSWLTVV.

The chain couples TRBV27 to TRBJ2-7, with TRBD1 matching over 9 bases. V was pared by 1 base and J by 0 bases, with 4 bases of the junction left unmatched. Germline V gives CDR1 MNHEY, CDR2 SMNVEV (reference sequence). This CDR3 contains 16 residues. CDR3: CASSLLATGGSYEQYF. The CDR3 DNA is TGTGCCAGCAGTTTATTGGCGACAGGGGGCTCCTACGAGCAGTACTTC.

This clone occurred once. DNA of the CDR3: TGTGCCAGCATGGGGCAGAGCTATGGCTACACCTTC. Translating gives CASMGQSYGYTF. The gene calls are TRBV25-1 and TRBJ1-2; D might be TRBD1 (5 bases). V was shortened by 7 bases and J by 4 bases, with 10 bases between the two germline ends. CDR3 length equals 12 residues. The germline V gene has CDR1 MGHDK and CDR2 SYGVNS.

This chain uses TRBV5-1 with TRBJ1-4, with D possibly matching TRBD1 (5 bases). V was trimmed by 0 bases and J by 7 bases, leaving 13 bases between them. Germline CDR1 reads SGHRS; CDR2 reads YFSETQ. The CDR3 consists of 15 residues. The CDR3 DNA follows: TGCGCCAGCAGCTTGGAGAGGGGTATATTTGAAAAACTGTTTTTT. This gives the protein CASSLERGIFEKLFF.

The rearrangement uses TRBV29-1 and TRBJ1-2; TRBD1 might be the D (6 bases). V was cut by 3 bases and J by 2 bases, with 13 bases left in between. The CDR3 is made up of 14 amino acids. CDR1 SQVTM and CDR2 ANQGSEA come from the germline V gene. CDR3 in DNA: TGCAGCGTTGACGCGACAGGAGAGAACTATGGCTACACCTTC. As protein: CSVDATGENYGYTF.

The gene calls are TRBV28 and TRBJ1-2; D might be TRBD1 (5 bases). V lost 4 bases to trimming and J lost 4 bases, with 7 bases between them. The CDR3 spans 12 residues. The germline V gene has CDR1 MDHEN and CDR2 SYDVKM. The CDR3 here is CASSSGTYGYTF. The CDR3 DNA sequence: TGTGCCAGCAGTTCAGGGACCTATGGCTACACCTTC.

The chain couples TRBV4-1 to TRBJ1-5, with D unresolved. CDR3 size: 15 residues. Germline values: CDR1 MGHRA, CDR2 YSYEKL. V was cut by 5 bases and J by 3 bases, with 14 bases left in between. CDR3 in amino acids: CASSWTPDNNQPQHF. The CDR3 DNA reads TGCGCCAGCAGCTGGACCCCGGATAACAATCAGCCCCAGCATTTT.

V gene TRBV28 combines with J gene TRBJ1-1; D uncertain. There are 14 residues in the CDR3. The germline CDR1 and CDR2 sequences are MDHEN and SYDVKM. V was shortened by 3 bases and J by 3 bases, with 11 bases between the two germline ends. In DNA form, the CDR3 reads TGTGCCAGCAGTTTGGTTCGTAGGGACACTGAAGCTTTCTTT. Translation gives CASSLVRRDTEAFF.

The rearrangement uses TRBV2 and TRBJ2-3, with 13 positions matching TRBD2. This CDR3 contains 16 residues. Trimming cost V 6 bases and J 7 bases; bases outside gene matches: 10. Germline V gene data show CDR1 as SNHLY and CDR2 as FYNNEI. The CDR3 DNA reads TGTGCCAGCAGGGCCACTAGCGGGGGGGAAGATAATACGCAGTATTTT. It translates to CASRATSGGEDNTQYF. Variable domain in full (rest from reference TRBV2 and TRBJ2-3): EPEVTQTPSHQVTQMGQEVILRCVPISNHLYFYWYRQILGQKVEFLVSFYNNEISEKSEIFDDQFSVERPDGSNFTLKIRSTKLEDSAMYFCASRATSGGEDNTQYFGPGTRLTVL.

V gene TRBV6-5 combines with J gene TRBJ2-1, with D perhaps matching TRBD1 (6 bases). There are 15 residues in the CDR3. The V end was cut by 4 bases, the J end by 4 bases, with 14 bases between. Germline V gene lookup returns CDR1 MNHEY and CDR2 SVGAGI. CDR3 loop: CASSWNRASYNEQFF. The CDR3 DNA follows: TGTGCCAGCAGTTGGAACAGGGCCAGTTACAATGAGCAGTTCTTC.

J is TRBJ1-6 and V is TRBV7-2; 7 nucleotides line up with TRBD1. Germline lookup yields CDR1 SGHTA and CDR2 FQGNSA. V was pared by 2 bases and J by 9 bases, with 7 bases of the junction left unmatched. This CDR3 spans 15 amino acids. The CDR3 sequence: CASSLNGQGGSPLHF. The CDR3 DNA reads TGTGCCAGCAGCTTAAATGGGCAGGGGGGTTCACCCCTCCACTTT. The variable domain in full, with the rest retrieved from reference TRBV7-2 and TRBJ1-6, is GAGVSQSPSNKVTEKGKDVELRCDPISGHTALYWYRQSLGQGLEFLIYFQGNSAPDKSGLPSDRFSAERTGGSVSTLTIQRTQQEDSAVYLCASSLNGQGGSPLHFGNGTRLTVT.

In its sample, this clone was seen a few times. V gene TRBV27 combines with J gene TRBJ2-2; D uncertain. V lost 6 bases and J lost 5, with 10 bases in between. Per germline, CDR1 MNHEY and CDR2 SMNVEV (reference sequence). This CDR3 region has 13 residues. This chain's CDR3 is CASRPDWTGELFF. The DNA for the CDR3 is TGTGCCAGCAGGCCGGATTGGACCGGGGAGCTGTTTTTT.

The chain employs TRBV19 and TRBJ2-1; 7 bases line up with TRBD2. Trimming at V came to 5 bases and at J to 2 bases, leaving 3 bases not matched to a gene. The CDR3 is made up of 14 amino acids. The germline V gene encodes CDR1 LNHDA and CDR2 SQIVND (reference sequence). CDR3 coding DNA: TGTGCCAGTAGTGCGGGGGTTACCTACAATGAGCAGTTCTTC. Translation: CASSAGVTYNEQFF.

V is TRBV5-4 and J is TRBJ1-3; D not resolved. CDR3 length: 13 amino acids. The germline V and J ends were trimmed by 2 bases and 8 bases, with 11 bases remaining between them. Germline V lookup: CDR1 SGHNT, CDR2 YYREEE (reference sequence). The CDR3 protein is CASSLSQEDTIYF. The CDR3 nucleotides are TGTGCCAGCAGCTTAAGCCAGGAAGACACCATATATTTT.

This chain links TRBV29-1 with TRBJ1-1; D may be TRBD1 (6 bases). Trimming took 0 bases from V and 6 from J, leaving 14 bases between them. The germline gives CDR1 SQVTM, CDR2 ANQGSEA. This CDR3 contains 14 residues. The CDR3 nucleotides are TGCAGCGTTGAAGATCGGCAGGGGAGAGCTGAAGCTTTCTTT. Encoded protein: CSVEDRQGRAEAFF.

This clone was observed a few times. The gene calls are TRBV21-1 and TRBJ1-2. TRBV21-1 is deemed a pseudogene. This CDR3 is built from 17 residues. The CDR3 here is CASSIPWMGGAYYGYTF. The CDR3 DNA reads TGTGCCAGCAGCATCCCCTGGATGGGGGGCGCATACTATGGCTACACCTTC.

V usage is TRBV7-9 and J usage is TRBJ1-2; 9 nucleotides agree with TRBD1. Looked up from germline, CDR1 is SEHNR and CDR2 is FQNEAQ (reference sequence). The junction had 6 bases not matched to a gene; V was cut back by 5 bases and J by 5 bases. The CDR3 loop spans 14 amino acids. The CDR3 is CASSITGTGYGYTF. DNA of the CDR3: TGTGCCAGCAGCATAACCGGGACAGGGTATGGCTACACCTTC. The complete variable domain, with remaining parts taken from reference TRBV7-9 and TRBJ1-2, reads DTGVSQNPRHKITKRGQNVTFRCDPISEHNRLYWYRQTLGQGPEFLTYFQNEAQLEKSRLLSDRFSAERPKGSFSTLEIQRTEQGDSAMYLCASSITGTGYGYTFGSGTRLTVV.

The V and J genes are TRBV21-1 and TRBJ1-1; the table's D call, TRBD1, was not checked against the DNA. TRBV21-1 is a documented pseudogene. The CDR3 is 15 amino acids. The CDR3 coding sequence is TGTGCCAGCAGCAAAGGGGGGCCAGGGGCCACTGAAGCTTTCTTT. Translating it yields CASSKGGPGATEAFF.

V and J are TRBV14 and TRBJ1-6; no clear D. V shed 0 bases and J shed 7 bases, with 4 bases lying between them. CDR1 and CDR2 (germline): SGHDN, FVKESK. This CDR3 has 13 residues. The CDR3 coding sequence is TGTGCCAGCAGCCAAGATAAAAATTCACCCCTCCACTTT. It translates to CASSQDKNSPLHF.

This clone occurred once. This chain uses TRBV4-1 with TRBJ2-2; D ambiguous. Germline-derived CDR1 and CDR2 are MGHRA and YSYEKL. Trimming left V 4 bases short and J 4 bases short, with 7 bases between. This CDR3 is built from 13 residues. CDR3 sequence reads: CASSPVFTGELFF. The CDR3 DNA sequence: TGCGCCAGCAGCCCAGTATTCACCGGGGAGCTGTTTTTT.

This rearrangement joins TRBV4-1 to TRBJ2-5; D is perhaps TRBD1 (5 bases). Germline loops: CDR1 MGHRA, CDR2 YSYEKL. The CDR3 totals 16 residues. V dropped 2 bases and J dropped 1 base, with 14 bases sitting between them. This CDR3 is CASSQQGVSPQETQYF. The CDR3 DNA sequence: TGCGCCAGCAGCCAACAGGGCGTCAGTCCCCAAGAGACCCAGTACTTC.

V gene TRBV7-9 combines with J gene TRBJ2-5; tentatively, D is TRBD2 (5 bases). The CDR3 is 14 residues long. The germline V gene has CDR1 SEHNR and CDR2 FQNEAQ (reference sequence). V lost 0 bases and J lost 2, with 7 bases in between. CDR3 residues: CASSLASGQETQYF. CDR3 in DNA: TGTGCCAGCAGCTTAGCTTCGGGACAAGAGACCCAGTACTTC.

The V and J genes are TRBV4-3 and TRBJ1-1, with D tentatively TRBD1 (5 bases). Trimming stripped 4 bases from V and 6 bases from J, with 15 bases between. CDR1 LGHNA and CDR2 YSLEER come from the germline V gene. The CDR3 has 14 amino acids. CDR3 sequence: CASSPSGLSAEAFF. CDR3 nucleotides: TGCGCCAGCAGCCCTTCGGGACTATCGGCTGAAGCTTTCTTT.

This sequence joins TRBV6-2 or TRBV6-3 and TRBJ2-7; 7 bases match TRBD1. In germline, CDR1 is MNHEY, CDR2 SVGEGT. This CDR3 contains 13 residues. V lost 5 bases to trimming and J lost 2 bases; unmatched junction nucleotides: 3. The CDR3 reads CASSGTAPYEQYF. Here the CDR3 DNA reads TGTGCCAGCAGTGGGACAGCTCCCTACGAGCAGTACTTC.